This T cell receptor beta chain was captured by sequencing in a study of CD8 T cells in ankylosing spondylitis (dated by TCRdb to 2017 to 2019). Context from the whole study: The study profiled T cell receptor beta repertoires in healthy donors and ankylosing spondylitis patients to find disease-linked TCR variants. The whole study cohort included some 100 healthy donors and 25 or so ankylosing spondylitis patients. Peripheral blood samples were taken, and synovial fluid was additionally collected from ankylosing spondylitis patients. General findings and caveats noted by the study authors: The disease-linked clones were reported to be significantly enriched in matched synovial fluid samples from ankylosing spondylitis patients. Some TCR beta motif variants had previously been reported in synovial fluid and blood of reactive arthritis patients, which suggested common disease-initiation mechanisms. The disease-linked clones showed a CD8+ phenotype and occurred at relatively low frequencies in peripheral blood. Blood from ankylosing spondylitis patients appeared to be characterized by a TCR beta motif composed of roughly eight highly homologous amino acid variants.

Sequencing used an Illumina HiSeq 2500. Quantitative 5'-RACE with molecular barcodes was the method used to prepare the TCR beta libraries. Per the original workflow: A new computational method, built on a probabilistic model of VDJ rearrangement, was used to identify disease-linked TCR variants. TCRdb reprocessed the public reads (quality trimming at Q25 with fastp, clone calling with MiXCR) and kept in-frame beta chains. Rows merge per CDR3 protein into single entries with the most common DNA and genes. For this entry, the V and J calls and clone size follow TCRdb and not the study's own pipeline. A total of 250,000 or so distinct CDR3 sequences appear in this sample, roughly 10% of them only once. About 2.5% of the sample rests with the top ten. V is cut back by 2 bases and J by 1 base, with 15 bases in the junction unmatched. The CDR3 runs 20 amino acids, cysteine and phenylalanine included. Just the 60-base CDR3 DNA is kept, in frame starting at base 1. CDR1 and CDR2 are drawn from the germline V gene: SGHAT, FQNNGV.

This clonotype was seen many times. Its antigen specificity is not known. Per-base qualities were not stored, and no clone one base away is much larger. The chain is encoded by TRBV11-2 joined to TRBJ2-2, and TRBD1 matches 8 of the central bases. The receptor comes from a male donor with ankylosing spondylitis or in good health (not recorded which). The sequenced material came from blood, either unsorted or a sorted T cell fraction (not recorded which). The nucleotides read TGTGCCAGCAGCTTAAAGGCGGCAGGGGGCATAATAGTGAACACCGGGGAGCTGTTTTTT. Translated, this is CASSLKAAGGIIVNTGELFF.